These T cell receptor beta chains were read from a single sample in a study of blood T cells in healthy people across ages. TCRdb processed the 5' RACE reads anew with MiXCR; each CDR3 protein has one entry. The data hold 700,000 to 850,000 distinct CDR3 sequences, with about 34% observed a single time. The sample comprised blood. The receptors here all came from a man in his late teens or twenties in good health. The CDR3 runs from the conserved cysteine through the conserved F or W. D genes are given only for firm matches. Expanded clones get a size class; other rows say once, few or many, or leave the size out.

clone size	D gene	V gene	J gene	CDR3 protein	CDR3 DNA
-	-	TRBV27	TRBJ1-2	CASSWGRNYGYTF	TGTGCCAGCAGTTGGGGACGGAACTATGGCTACACCTTC
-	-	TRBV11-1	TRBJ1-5	CASSLPGPQPQHF	TGTGCCAGCAGCTTACCGGGGCCTCAGCCCCAGCATTTT
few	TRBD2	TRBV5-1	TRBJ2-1	CASSLGAGGPHNEQFF	TGCGCCAGCAGCTTGGGAGCGGGGGGGCCCCACAATGAGCAGTTCTTC
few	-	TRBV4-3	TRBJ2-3	CASSQDGAGLGSPDTQYF	TGCGCCAGCAGCCAAGATGGGGCCGGCCTCGGGTCCCCAGATACGCAGTATTTT
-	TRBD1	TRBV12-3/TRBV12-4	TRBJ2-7	CASSPKGQGGNEQYF	TGTGCCAGCAGCCCCAAGGGACAGGGAGGGAATGAGCAGTACTTC
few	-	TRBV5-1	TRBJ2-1	CASSLGWTVGAYNEQFF	TGCGCCAGCAGCTTGGGATGGACAGTAGGGGCCTACAATGAGCAGTTCTTC
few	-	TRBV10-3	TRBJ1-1	CAIKEGGGRSEAFF	TGTGCCATCAAAGAGGGGGGGGGAAGGTCTGAAGCTTTCTTT
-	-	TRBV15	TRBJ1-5	CATSRGVNQPQHF	TGTGCCACCAGCAGAGGGGTGAACCAGCCCCAGCATTTT
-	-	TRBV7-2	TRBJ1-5	CASSFHGNQPQHF	TGTGCCAGCAGCTTCCACGGCAATCAGCCCCAGCATTTT
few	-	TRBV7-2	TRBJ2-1	CASSLSRGSDNEQFF	TGTGCCAGCAGCTTATCCCGGGGGAGCGACAATGAGCAGTTCTTC
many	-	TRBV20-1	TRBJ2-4	CSASPTDALAKNIQYF	TGCAGTGCTAGCCCGACTGATGCGCTAGCCAAAAACATTCAGTACTTC
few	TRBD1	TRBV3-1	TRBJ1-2	CASSHGLGTGGYGYTF	TGTGCCAGCAGCCACGGCCTCGGGACAGGGGGCTATGGCTACACCTTC
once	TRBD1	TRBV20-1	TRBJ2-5	CSARLPGQASDEQYF	TGCAGTGCTAGACTTCCAGGACAGGCGTCGGATGAGCAGTACTTC
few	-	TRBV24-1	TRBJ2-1	CATRGDPRLGNEQFF	TGTGCCACCAGGGGGGACCCCCGCCTTGGGAATGAGCAGTTCTTC
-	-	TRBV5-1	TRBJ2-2	CASALGHSNTGELFF	TGCGCCAGCGCCCTGGGGCACTCAAACACCGGGGAGCTGTTTTTT
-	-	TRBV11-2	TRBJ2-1	CASSYAGGEQFF	TGTGCCAGCAGCTACGCGGGCGGTGAGCAGTTCTTC
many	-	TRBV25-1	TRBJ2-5	CASSEFGVEETQYF	TGTGCCAGCAGTGAATTCGGGGTAGAAGAGACCCAGTACTTC
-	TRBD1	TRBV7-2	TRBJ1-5	CASSLGTGKNQPQHF	TGTGCCAGCAGCTTGGGGACAGGGAAAAATCAGCCCCAGCATTTT
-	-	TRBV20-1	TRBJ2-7	CSATLQSSYNEQYF	TGCAGTGCCACCCTACAGAGCTCCTACAATGAGCAGTACTTC
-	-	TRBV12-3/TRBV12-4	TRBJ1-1	CASTHRDGSTEAFF	TGTGCCAGCACCCACCGGGACGGAAGCACTGAAGCTTTCTTT
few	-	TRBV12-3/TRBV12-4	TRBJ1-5	CASNTAGTQPQHF	TGTGCCAGCAATACCGCAGGGACTCAGCCCCAGCATTTT
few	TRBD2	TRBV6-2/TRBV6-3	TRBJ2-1	CASSYWASGGNEQFF	TGTGCCAGCAGTTACTGGGCTAGCGGGGGGAATGAGCAGTTCTTC
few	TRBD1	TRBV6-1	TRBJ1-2	CASSNTGTGYGYTF	TGTGCCAGCAGCAACACCGGGACAGGGTATGGCTACACCTTC
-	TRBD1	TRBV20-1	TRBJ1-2	CSASPRQGVYGYTF	TGCAGTGCTAGTCCGCGACAGGGGGTTTATGGCTACACCTTC
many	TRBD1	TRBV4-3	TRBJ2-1	CASSQGSTGIYNEQFF	TGCGCCAGCAGCCAAGGTTCGACAGGGATCTACAATGAGCAGTTCTTC
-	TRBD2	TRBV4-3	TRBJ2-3	CASSQELSLGGSPPDTQYF	TGCGCCAGCAGCCAAGAACTCTCGCTGGGCGGGAGTCCCCCAGATACGCAGTATTTT
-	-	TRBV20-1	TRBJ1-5	CSGAAGHNQPQHF	TGCAGTGGTGCGGCAGGGCACAATCAGCCCCAGCATTTT
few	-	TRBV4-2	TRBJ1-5	CASSQDEGGNQPQHF	TGTGCCAGCAGCCAAGACGAGGGGGGCAATCAGCCCCAGCATTTT
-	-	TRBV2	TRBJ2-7	CASRVGPEPGYEQYF	TGTGCCAGCAGGGTGGGCCCAGAGCCGGGTTACGAGCAGTACTTC
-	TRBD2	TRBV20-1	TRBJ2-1	CSARAGGHNEQFF	TGCAGTGCTAGAGCGGGGGGGCATAATGAGCAGTTCTTC
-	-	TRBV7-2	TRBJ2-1	CASIPTWSSYNEQFF	TGTGCCAGCATCCCGACTTGGAGCTCCTACAATGAGCAGTTCTTC
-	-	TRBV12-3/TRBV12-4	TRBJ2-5	CASSSGGKGETQYF	TGTGCCAGCAGTTCTGGGGGAAAGGGGGAGACCCAGTACTTC
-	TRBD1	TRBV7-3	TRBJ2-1	CASSLSGTGWGNEQFF	TGTGCCAGCAGCTTATCCGGGACAGGGTGGGGGAATGAGCAGTTCTTC
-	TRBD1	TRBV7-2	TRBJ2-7	CASSTRQGGSYNEQYF	TGTGCCAGCAGCACCCGACAGGGCGGCTCCTACAATGAGCAGTACTTC
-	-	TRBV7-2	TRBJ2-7	CASSLAPGHFYEQYF	TGTGCCAGCAGCTTAGCTCCGGGACACTTCTACGAGCAGTACTTC
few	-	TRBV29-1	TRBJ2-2	CSVEGQENTGELFF	TGCAGCGTTGAAGGTCAGGAGAACACCGGGGAGCTGTTTTTT
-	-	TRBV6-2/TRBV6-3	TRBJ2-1	CASSLIGVAAPFDNEQFF	TGTGCCAGCAGTCTCATAGGGGTAGCGGCTCCCTTTGACAATGAGCAGTTCTTC
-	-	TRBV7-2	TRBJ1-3	CASSPGHRDSGNTIYF	TGTGCCAGCAGCCCAGGACATCGCGACTCTGGAAACACCATATATTTT
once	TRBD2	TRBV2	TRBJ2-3	CASTLLGGETSGTRRYF	TGTGCCAGCACCCTCCTCGGGGGGGAGACTAGCGGGACCAGAAGGTATTTT
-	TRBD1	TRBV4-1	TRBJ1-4	CASSRAGGEKLFF	TGCGCCAGCAGCCGAGCAGGGGGTGAAAAACTGTTTTTT
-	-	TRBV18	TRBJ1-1	CASSPGQLITEAFF	TGTGCCAGCTCACCAGGACAGTTGATCACTGAAGCTTTCTTT
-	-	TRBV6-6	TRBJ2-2	CASTSRGLENTGELFF	TGTGCCAGCACCTCGAGGGGACTGGAGAACACCGGGGAGCTGTTTTTT
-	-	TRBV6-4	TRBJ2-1	CASSDKSGGQGSYNEQFF	TGTGCCAGCAGCGACAAAAGTGGGGGTCAGGGATCCTACAATGAGCAGTTCTTC
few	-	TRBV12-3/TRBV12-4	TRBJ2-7	CASSSSGKNEQYF	TGTGCCAGCAGCTCTTCGGGGAAAAATGAGCAGTACTTC
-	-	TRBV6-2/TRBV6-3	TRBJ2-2	CASSYPTVGTWDTGELFF	TGTGCCAGCAGTTACCCGACGGTAGGGACATGGGACACCGGGGAGCTGTTTTTT